The rows below give T cell receptor beta chains drawn from one sample of a study of T cells in Graves' hyperthyroidism and ophthalmopathy. TCRdb redid the calling of the multiplex PCR reads with MiXCR, one entry per CDR3 protein. The table shows a few hundred thousand distinct CDR3 sequences, with 13% to 15% occurring only once. The source material was blood. The source is a middle-aged woman with Graves' hyperthyroidism. CDR3s include the opening cysteine and the closing phenylalanine or tryptophan. The D gene is left open where the match is weak. Clone size is not always given. Where it is, it says once, few, many or a class for expanded clones.

CDR3,DNA,V,J,length,D,size
CASSQVTSGGSYNEQFF,TGCGCCAGCAGCCAAGTGACTAGCGGAGGCTCCTACAATGAGCAGTTCTTC,TRBV4-1,TRBJ2-1,17,TRBD2,few
CATRTSGSYNEQFF,TGTGCCACTAGGACTAGCGGGAGTTACAATGAGCAGTTCTTC,TRBV6-1,TRBJ2-1,14,TRBD2,many
CASRGHYYGYTF,TGTGCCAGCAGGGGGCACTACTATGGCTACACCTTC,TRBV2,TRBJ1-2,12,.,few
CASSDLTENQPQHF,TGTGCCAGCAGTGACCTGACGGAAAATCAGCCCCAGCATTTT,TRBV6-4,TRBJ1-5,14,.,.
CASERDRGYEQYF,TGTGCCAGCGAGAGGGACAGGGGTTACGAGCAGTACTTC,TRBV7-2,TRBJ2-7,13,TRBD1,many
CATNPTSGYNEQFF,TGTGCCACCAACCCGACTAGCGGCTACAATGAGCAGTTCTTC,TRBV28,TRBJ2-1,14,TRBD2,many
CASSLFFDRLNTEAFF,TGTGCCAGCAGCTTATTCTTCGACAGATTGAACACTGAAGCTTTCTTT,TRBV11-3,TRBJ1-1,16,.,many
CASSPPVRGNGYEQYF,TGTGCCAGCAGTCCCCCCGTGAGGGGAAATGGCTACGAGCAGTACTTC,TRBV28,TRBJ2-7,16,.,many
CASSQRPVGGGDEQFF,TGTGCCAGCAGCCAGAGGCCCGTTGGGGGTGGGGATGAGCAGTTCTTC,TRBV28,TRBJ2-1,16,.,many
CASSNRVTEAFF,TGTGCCAGCAGCAACCGTGTCACTGAAGCTTTCTTT,TRBV11-2,TRBJ1-1,12,.,many
CASSWGQIQETQYF,TGTGCCAGCAGCTGGGGACAAATTCAAGAGACCCAGTACTTC,TRBV7-9,TRBJ2-5,14,.,many